These 12 T cell receptor beta chains were sequenced from one sample in a study of T cell responses to AZD1222 COVID-19 vaccine. Libraries were prepared by immunoSEQ multiplex PCR; TCRdb keeps only in-frame clonotypes and omits some of them. In the table there are some 190,000 clones, about 86% of which are singletons. Source: peripheral blood, taken on day 0 of AZD1222 vaccination. Receptors were obtained from an adult in good health.

This clone is a singleton in its sample. The V gene is TRBV3-1 (or the pseudogene TRBV3-2), the J gene TRBJ2-1; D is possibly TRBD2 (5 bases). Germline V gene lookup returns CDR1 LGHDT and CDR2 YNNKEL (reference sequence). Trimming cost V 1 base and J 5 bases, with 9 bases left between them. This CDR3 has 14 residues. The CDR3 DNA reads TGTGCCAGCAGCCAAGGAGGGATCAACAATGAGCAGTTCTTC. The encoded protein is CASSQGGINNEQFF.

This sequence joins TRBV14 and TRBJ1-6; D is unclear. The CDR3 has 17 residues. Germline CDR1 reads SGHDN; CDR2 reads FVKESK. V was clipped by 1 base and J by 7 bases, with 17 bases between them. CDR3 in DNA: TGTGCCAGCAGCCAAGGCGGCGGTGGGGAGTTCAATTCACCCCTCCACTTT. Translation: CASSQGGGGEFNSPLHF.

The rearrangement uses TRBV28 and TRBJ2-1; 9 bases agree with TRBD2. Germline V gene data show CDR1 as MDHEN and CDR2 as SYDVKM. The CDR3 covers 16 residues. The trim removed 3 bases at V and 7 bases at J, leaving 10 bases unmatched. The CDR3 DNA follows: TGTGCCAGCAGTTTTAGTCTAGCGGGGTCCGGGAATGAGCAGTTCTTC. Translating gives CASSFSLAGSGNEQFF.

The chain links TRBV5-4 to TRBJ1-2, with TRBD1 matching 10 bases. The CDR3 has 14 residues. J lost 4 bases, V lost 4 bases, and 4 bases had no gene match. CDR1 is SGHNT, CDR2 YYREEE, per germline (reference sequence). The CDR3 here is CASSPRTGGYGYTF. The CDR3, as DNA: TGTGCCAGCAGCCCCCGGACAGGGGGCTATGGCTACACCTTC.

V usage is TRBV19 and J usage is TRBJ2-5; TRBD2 matches 8 bases. After removal of 8 bases from V and 5 bases from J, the junction contained 7 bases not matched to a gene. Germline CDR1 LNHDA, CDR2 SQIVND (reference sequence). The length of the CDR3 is 13 residues. The CDR3 DNA reads TGTGCCAGTGGACTAGCCCGAAGGGAGACCCAGTACTTC. Encoded protein: CASGLARRETQYF.

The V call is TRBV9, the J call TRBJ1-1, with D unclear. Trimming pared 0 bases from V and 1 base from J, leaving 4 bases between. The CDR3 consists of 13 residues. Germline V gives CDR1 SGDLS, CDR2 YYNGEE. The CDR3 spells CASSVGKNTEAFF. The DNA of the CDR3 is TGTGCCAGCAGCGTAGGCAAGAACACTGAAGCTTTCTTT.

The rearrangement uses TRBV4-3 and TRBJ1-5; D not certain. The ends were cut back, 4 bases at V and 1 base at J, with 8 bases in the middle. Per germline, CDR1 LGHNA and CDR2 YSLEER. The CDR3 is 14 amino acids. As DNA, the CDR3 is TGCGCCAGCAGCCCCTGGCCCAGCAATCAGCCCCAGCATTTT. This codes for CASSPWPSNQPQHF.

The chain links TRBV19 to TRBJ1-1; D not certain. The germline gives CDR1 LNHDA, CDR2 SQIVND (reference sequence). The CDR3 has 13 amino acids. Trimming shortened V by 5 bases and J by 1 base, and 8 bases separated the two germline ends. The CDR3, as DNA: TGTGCCAGTAGTCACGCAGGGAACACTGAAGCTTTCTTT. Its translation is CASSHAGNTEAFF.

The sample holds a few counts of this clone. The genes are TRBV19 and TRBJ1-2; 8 bases are shared with TRBD1. Germline lookup yields CDR1 LNHDA and CDR2 SQIVND (reference sequence). This CDR3 is built from 14 residues. The V and J ends lost 5 bases and 7 bases, in that order; junction bases with no gene match: 9. The DNA of the CDR3 is TGTGCCAGTAGTGTCGGGGCAGGGGGCCGTGGCTACACCTTC. Protein sequence: CASSVGAGGRGYTF.

V gene TRBV6-4 combines with J gene TRBJ2-3, with TRBD2 matching 10 bases. CDR1 and CDR2 (germline): MRHNA, SNTAGT. V dropped 4 bases and J dropped 4; count of bases not matched to a gene: 2. The length of the CDR3 is 14 residues. In nucleotides, the CDR3 is TGTGCCAGCAGTGCGCTAGCGGGGGCAGATACGCAGTATTTT. Its protein is CASSALAGADTQYF.

This clone was observed once. The chain links TRBV18 to TRBJ2-7; possibly TRBD1 for D (6 bases). From germline, CDR1 is KGHSH and CDR2 LQKENI. The V gene lost 4 bases and the J gene lost 2 bases, with 9 bases spanning the gap. The CDR3 is 13 amino acids. The CDR3 protein is CASSQDRTYEQYF. In DNA form, the CDR3 reads TGTGCCAGCTCACAGGACAGAACCTACGAGCAGTACTTC.

The V and J genes are TRBV19 and TRBJ1-5; 9 nucleotides align to TRBD1. Germline V gene data show CDR1 as LNHDA and CDR2 as SQIVND (reference sequence). J lost 7 bases, V lost 6 bases, and 10 bases had no gene match. CDR3 size: 15 residues. CDR3 sequence: CASRQDRGVNQPQHF. CDR3 DNA sequence: TGTGCCAGTAGACAAGACAGGGGGGTCAACCAGCCCCAGCATTTT.